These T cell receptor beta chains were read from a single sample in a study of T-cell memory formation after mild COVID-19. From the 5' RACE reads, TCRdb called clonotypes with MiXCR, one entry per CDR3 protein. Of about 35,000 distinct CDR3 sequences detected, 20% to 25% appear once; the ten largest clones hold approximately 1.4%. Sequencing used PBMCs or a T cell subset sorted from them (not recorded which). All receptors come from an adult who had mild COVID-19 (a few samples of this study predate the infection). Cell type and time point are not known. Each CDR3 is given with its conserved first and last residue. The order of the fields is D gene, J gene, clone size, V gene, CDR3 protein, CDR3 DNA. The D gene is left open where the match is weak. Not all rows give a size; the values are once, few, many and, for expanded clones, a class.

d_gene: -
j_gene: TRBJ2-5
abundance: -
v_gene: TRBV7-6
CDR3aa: CASTPQEVQETQYF
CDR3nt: TGTGCCAGCACCCCCCAGGAGGTCCAAGAGACCCAGTACTTC

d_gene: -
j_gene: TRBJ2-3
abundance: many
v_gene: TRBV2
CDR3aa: CASSRGVGGDTQYF
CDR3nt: TGTGCCAGCAGTAGGGGTGTGGGAGGAGATACGCAGTATTTT

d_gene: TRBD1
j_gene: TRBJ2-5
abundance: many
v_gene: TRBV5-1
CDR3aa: CASSREAGGETQYF
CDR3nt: TGCGCCAGCAGCCGAGAGGCAGGGGGCGAGACCCAGTACTTC

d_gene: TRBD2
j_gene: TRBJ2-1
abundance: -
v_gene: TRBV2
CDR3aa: CASSWTSDRNEQFF
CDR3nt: TGTGCCAGCAGTTGGACTAGCGATCGCAATGAGCAGTTCTTC

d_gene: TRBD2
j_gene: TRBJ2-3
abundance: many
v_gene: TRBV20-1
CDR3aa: CSARDLGTSGTDTQYF
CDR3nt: TGCAGTGCTAGAGACCTCGGGACTAGCGGTACAGATACGCAGTATTTT

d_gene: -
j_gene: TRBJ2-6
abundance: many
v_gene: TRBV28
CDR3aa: CASSLGRSNSGANVLTF
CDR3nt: TGTGCCAGCAGCCTGGGACGGTCGAACTCTGGGGCCAACGTCCTGACTTTC

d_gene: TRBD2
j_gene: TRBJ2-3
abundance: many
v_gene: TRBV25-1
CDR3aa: CASRSPAGAGGTDTQYF
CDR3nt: TGTGCCAGCAGATCCCCGGCGGGAGCAGGCGGCACAGATACGCAGTATTTT

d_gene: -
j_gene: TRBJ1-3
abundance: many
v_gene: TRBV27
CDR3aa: CASRPHSGRVGNTIYF
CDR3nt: TGTGCCAGCAGACCTCACAGTGGCAGGGTTGGAAACACCATATATTTT

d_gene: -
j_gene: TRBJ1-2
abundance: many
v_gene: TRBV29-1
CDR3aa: CSVDGGAGIYGYTF
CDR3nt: TGCAGCGTTGACGGGGGCGCGGGGATCTATGGCTACACCTTC

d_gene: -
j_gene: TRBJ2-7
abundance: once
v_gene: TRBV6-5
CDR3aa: CASSHGGSEQYF
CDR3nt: TGTGCCAGCAGCCACGGCGGGTCTGAGCAGTACTTC

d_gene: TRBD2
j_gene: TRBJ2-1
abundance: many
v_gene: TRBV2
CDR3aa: CASSVLSGRAEPYNEQFF
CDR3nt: TGTGCCAGCAGTGTCCTTAGCGGGAGGGCCGAACCCTACAATGAGCAGTTCTTC

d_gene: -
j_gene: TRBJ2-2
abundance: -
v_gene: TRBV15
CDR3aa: CATSIGRWANTGELFF
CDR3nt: TGTGCCACCAGCATAGGTCGGTGGGCGAACACCGGGGAGCTGTTTTTT

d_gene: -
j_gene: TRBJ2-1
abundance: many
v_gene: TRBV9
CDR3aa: CASSVHGGYNEQFF
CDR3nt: TGTGCCAGCAGCGTACACGGGGGTTACAATGAGCAGTTCTTC

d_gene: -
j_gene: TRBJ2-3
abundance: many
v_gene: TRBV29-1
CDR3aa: CSVEGGLPTDTQYF
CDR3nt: TGCAGCGTTGAAGGGGGATTGCCCACAGATACGCAGTATTTT

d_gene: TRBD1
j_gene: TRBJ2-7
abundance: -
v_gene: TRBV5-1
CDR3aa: CASSYWTGPSYEQYF
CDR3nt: TGCGCCAGCAGCTATTGGACAGGCCCTTCCTACGAGCAGTACTTC

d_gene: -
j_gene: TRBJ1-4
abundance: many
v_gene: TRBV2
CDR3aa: CASIGPGREKLFF
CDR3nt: TGTGCCAGCATAGGTCCGGGAAGGGAAAAACTGTTTTTT

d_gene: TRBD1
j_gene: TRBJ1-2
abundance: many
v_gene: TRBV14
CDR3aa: CASCPKTGGKKGYTF
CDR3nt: TGTGCCAGCTGTCCGAAGACAGGGGGGAAAAAAGGCTACACCTTC

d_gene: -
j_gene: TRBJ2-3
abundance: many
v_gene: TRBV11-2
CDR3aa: CASSLVRGPSPDTQYF
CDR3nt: TGTGCCAGCAGCTTAGTTCGAGGTCCGAGCCCAGATACGCAGTATTTT

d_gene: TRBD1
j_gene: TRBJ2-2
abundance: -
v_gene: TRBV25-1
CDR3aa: CASSDLFGQGTGELFF
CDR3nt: TGTGCCAGCAGTGACCTTTTCGGACAGGGGACCGGGGAGCTGTTTTTT

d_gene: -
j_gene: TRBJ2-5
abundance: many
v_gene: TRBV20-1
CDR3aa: CSARYRVGQETQYF
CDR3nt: TGCAGTGCTAGATACAGGGTGGGCCAAGAGACCCAGTACTTC

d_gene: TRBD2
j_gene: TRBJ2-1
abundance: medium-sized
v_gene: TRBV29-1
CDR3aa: CSAQVGGRGYEQFF
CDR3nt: TGCAGCGCCCAAGTGGGCGGGAGGGGCTATGAGCAGTTCTTC

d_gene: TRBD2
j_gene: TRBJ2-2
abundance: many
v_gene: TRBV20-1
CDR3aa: CSAETSGSGGVFF
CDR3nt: TGCAGTGCTGAGACTAGCGGGAGCGGCGGTGTGTTTTTT

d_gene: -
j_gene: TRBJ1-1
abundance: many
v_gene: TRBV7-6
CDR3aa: CASSRPRGRNTEAFF
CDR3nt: TGTGCCAGCAGCAGACCCCGGGGAAGGAACACTGAAGCTTTCTTT

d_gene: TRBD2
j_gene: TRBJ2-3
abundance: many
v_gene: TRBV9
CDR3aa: CASSVDGIGGDTDTQYF
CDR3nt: TGTGCCAGCAGCGTAGACGGTATCGGGGGGGACACAGATACGCAGTATTTT

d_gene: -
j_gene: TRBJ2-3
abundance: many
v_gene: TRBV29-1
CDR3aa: CSVSPGGGSPTDTQYF
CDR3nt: TGCAGCGTTTCGCCCGGCGGAGGCTCCCCCACAGATACGCAGTATTTT

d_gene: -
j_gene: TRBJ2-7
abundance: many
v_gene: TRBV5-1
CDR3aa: CASSLDRPREQYF
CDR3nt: TGCGCCAGCAGCTTGGACAGGCCGCGGGAGCAGTACTTC

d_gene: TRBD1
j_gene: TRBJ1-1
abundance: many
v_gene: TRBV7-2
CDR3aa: CASSSQGAIYTEAFF
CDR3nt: TGTGCCAGCAGCTCACAGGGGGCGATTTACACTGAAGCTTTCTTT

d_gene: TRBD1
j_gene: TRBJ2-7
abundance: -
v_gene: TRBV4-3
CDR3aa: CASSQDRTGNMGEQYF
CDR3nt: TGCGCCAGCAGCCAAGACAGGACAGGGAATATGGGCGAGCAGTACTTC

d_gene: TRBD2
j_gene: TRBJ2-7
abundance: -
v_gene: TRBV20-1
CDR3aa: CSASTGTSGTYEQYF
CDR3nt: TGCAGTGCTAGCACCGGGACTAGCGGGACCTACGAGCAGTACTTC

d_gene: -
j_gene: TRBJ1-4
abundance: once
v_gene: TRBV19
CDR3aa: CASTPAATGLSTNEKLFF
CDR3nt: TGTGCCAGTACCCCAGCCGCCACAGGGTTATCGACTAATGAAAAACTGTTTTTT

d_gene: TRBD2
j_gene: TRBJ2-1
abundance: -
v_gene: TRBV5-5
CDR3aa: CASSLAGPSYNEQFF
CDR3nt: TGTGCCAGCAGCCTAGCGGGACCTTCCTACAATGAGCAGTTCTTC

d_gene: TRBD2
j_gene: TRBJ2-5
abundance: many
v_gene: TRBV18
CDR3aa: CASSPTSGGARETQYF
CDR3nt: TGTGCCAGCTCACCGACTAGCGGGGGGGCCCGGGAGACCCAGTACTTC

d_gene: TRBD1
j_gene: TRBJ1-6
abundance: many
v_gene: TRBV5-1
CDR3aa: CASSSGGPNSPLHF
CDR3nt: TGCGCCAGCAGCTCAGGGGGACCGAATTCACCCCTCCACTTT

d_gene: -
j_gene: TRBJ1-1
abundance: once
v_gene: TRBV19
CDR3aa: CASSIILGFLGTEAFF
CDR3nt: TGTGCCAGTAGTATAATTCTCGGATTCTTGGGCACTGAAGCTTTCTTT

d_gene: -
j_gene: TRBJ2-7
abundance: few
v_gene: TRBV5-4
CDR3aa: CASSSQGGSYEQYF
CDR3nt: TGTGCCAGCAGCTCTCAAGGGGGATCCTACGAGCAGTACTTC

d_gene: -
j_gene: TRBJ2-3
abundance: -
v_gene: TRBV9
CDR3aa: CASSVDGGRTDTQYF
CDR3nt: TGTGCCAGCAGCGTTGACGGGGGACGCACAGATACGCAGTATTTT

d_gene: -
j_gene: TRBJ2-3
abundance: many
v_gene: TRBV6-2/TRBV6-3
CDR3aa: CAAQEGATDTQYF
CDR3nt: TGTGCTGCCCAGGAGGGGGCCACAGATACGCAGTATTTT

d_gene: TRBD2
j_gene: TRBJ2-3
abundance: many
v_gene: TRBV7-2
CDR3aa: CASSLAGVGTDTQYF
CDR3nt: TGTGCCAGCAGCCTAGCGGGAGTCGGTACAGATACGCAGTATTTT

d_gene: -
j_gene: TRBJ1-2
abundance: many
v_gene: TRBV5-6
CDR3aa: CASSHAPGGVGYTF
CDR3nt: TGTGCCAGCAGTCATGCCCCTGGCGGCGTCGGCTACACCTTC

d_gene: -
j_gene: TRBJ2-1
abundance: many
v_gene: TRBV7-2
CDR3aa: CASSLGVNEQFF
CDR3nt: TGTGCCAGCAGCTTAGGGGTAAATGAGCAGTTCTTC

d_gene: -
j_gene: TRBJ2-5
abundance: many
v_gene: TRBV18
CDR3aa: CASSSSIQETQYF
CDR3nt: TGTGCCAGCTCATCCAGTATACAAGAGACCCAGTACTTC

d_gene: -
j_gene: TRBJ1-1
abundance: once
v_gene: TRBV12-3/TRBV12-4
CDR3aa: CASNPSGGTSDTEAFF
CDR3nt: TGTGCCAGCAACCCGTCGGGGGGGACGTCGGACACTGAAGCTTTCTTT

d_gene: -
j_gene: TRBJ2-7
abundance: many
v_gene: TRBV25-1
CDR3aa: CASSEKTGLASRYEQYF
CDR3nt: TGTGCCAGCAGTGAAAAAACAGGTCTAGCAAGCCGCTACGAGCAGTACTTC

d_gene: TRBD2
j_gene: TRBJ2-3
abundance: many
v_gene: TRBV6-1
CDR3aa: CASSEGRTSGSFDTQYF
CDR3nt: TGTGCCAGCAGTGAAGGACGGACTAGCGGGAGTTTCGATACGCAGTATTTT

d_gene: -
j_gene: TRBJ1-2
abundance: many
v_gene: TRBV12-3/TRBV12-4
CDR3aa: CASTQMGTYGYTF
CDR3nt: TGTGCCAGCACCCAGATGGGTACCTATGGCTACACCTTC

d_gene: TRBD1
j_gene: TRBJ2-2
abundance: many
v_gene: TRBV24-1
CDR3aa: CATSDPGQGNGELFF
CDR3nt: TGTGCCACCAGTGATCCGGGACAGGGGAACGGGGAGCTGTTTTTT

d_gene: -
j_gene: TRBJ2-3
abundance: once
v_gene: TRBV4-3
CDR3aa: CASSQDGQGTDTQYF
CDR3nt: TGCGCCAGCAGCCAAGATGGGCAGGGAACAGATACGCAGTATTTT

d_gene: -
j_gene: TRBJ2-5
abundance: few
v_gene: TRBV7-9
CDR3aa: CASSDPRVAETQYF
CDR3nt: TGTGCCAGCAGCGACCCCCGGGTAGCAGAGACCCAGTACTTC

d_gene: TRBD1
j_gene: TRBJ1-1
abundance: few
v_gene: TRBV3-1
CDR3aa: CASSSRDRNTEAFF
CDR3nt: TGTGCCAGCAGCTCCCGGGACAGGAACACTGAAGCTTTCTTT

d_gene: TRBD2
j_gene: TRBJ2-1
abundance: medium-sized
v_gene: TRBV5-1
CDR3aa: CASSLLREGPYEQFF
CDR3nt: TGCGCCAGCAGCTTGTTGCGGGAGGGCCCCTATGAGCAGTTCTTC

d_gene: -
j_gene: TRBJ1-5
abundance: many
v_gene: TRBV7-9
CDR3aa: CASSLGSHPQHF
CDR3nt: TGTGCCAGCAGCTTGGGTTCACACCCGCAGCATTTT

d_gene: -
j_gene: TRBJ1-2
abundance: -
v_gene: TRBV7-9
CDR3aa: CASSVLGEGYTF
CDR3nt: TGTGCCAGCAGCGTGTTGGGGGAGGGCTACACCTTC

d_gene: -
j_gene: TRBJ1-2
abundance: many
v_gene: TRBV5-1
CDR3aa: CASSADEARYGYTF
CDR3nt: TGCGCCAGCAGCGCGGACGAGGCCCGATATGGCTACACCTTC